One T cell receptor beta chain is described in this entry. This record comes from a study of PD-L1 blockade in urothelial cancer. About the research overall: Males with bladder-origin urothelial cancer made up about 85% of the roughly 30 patients. Peripheral blood specimens exhibited a median yield of roughly 140,000 T cells.

This CDR3 region has 14 residues. Germline values: CDR1 MNHNY, CDR2 SVGAGI (reference sequence). Trimming pared 5 bases from V and 5 bases from J, leaving 15 bases between. Some clones are missing from TCRdb's copy, which holds only in-frame ones; the method was immunoSEQ multiplex PCR. The table includes fewer than 85,000 clones, more than 70% detected once. The sample's time point: peripheral blood 6 weeks after treatment start. Sampling of each patient yielded between 1 and 8 specimens, collected pretreatment and on-treatment. The sequencing here drew on PBMCs, taken around atezolizumab (anti-PD-L1) treatment. This chain uses TRBV6-6 with TRBJ1-1; D gene unclear. This TCR derives from a man between 60 and 75 years old with urothelial cancer. The CDR3 spells CASSITEDSTEAFF. The DNA of the CDR3 is TGTGCCAGCAGTATCACAGAAGATTCGACTGAAGCTTTCTTT.